These 12 T cell receptor beta chains originate from one sample sequenced in a study of technical replicates of blood from a few donors. Generated by immunoSEQ multiplex PCR, the TCRdb table keeps only in-frame clones and is missing some. The table has roughly 60,000 clones, 89% seen once. The sequencing sample was made of PBMCs. Source of these receptors: a human donor in good health. Some clones in this sample may be carry-over from other donors' samples.

The genes are TRBV29-1 and TRBJ2-5; tentatively, D is TRBD1 (6 bases). V shed 6 bases and J shed 5 bases, with 13 bases lying between them. Germline lookup yields CDR1 SQVTM and CDR2 ANQGSEA. The CDR3 totals 12 residues. The CDR3 sequence: CSVTTGAETQYF. CDR3 bases: TGCAGCGTCACGACAGGCGCCGAGACCCAGTACTTC.

The chain carries TRBV12-5 and TRBJ2-7; possibly TRBD1 for D (7 bases). Germline values: CDR1 LGHNT, CDR2 FRNRAP. The CDR3 consists of 14 residues. The V end lost 6 bases, the J end lost 2 bases, and 14 bases lay between the germline ends. CDR3 nucleotides: TGTGCTAGTGGCCCCAGGGGGGAGGCCTACGAGCAGTACTTC. Encoded protein: CASGPRGEAYEQYF.

The chain employs TRBV2 and TRBJ2-2; TRBD2 is a possible D gene (5 bases). The CDR3 sequence is 12 residues long. In germline, CDR1 is SNHLY, CDR2 FYNNEI. V was shortened by 8 bases and J by 8 bases, with 12 bases between the two germline ends. The CDR3 DNA is TGTGCCAGCGGAGGTGGCGTAGGGGAGCTGTTTTTT. Translation: CASGGGVGELFF.

CDR3 loop: CATRAGLGNEQFF. The CDR3 nucleotides read TGTGCCACCCGGGCGGGACTCGGAAATGAGCAGTTCTTC. V gene TRBV7-2 combines with J gene TRBJ2-1; TRBD2 might be the D (6 bases). Trimming left V 10 bases short and J 7 bases short, with 17 bases between. This CDR3 is 13 amino acids long. The V gene's germline CDR1 is SGHTA and CDR2 FQGNSA. The variable domain in full, completed from reference TRBV7-2 and TRBJ2-1, reads GAGVSQSPSNKVTEKGKDVELRCDPISGHTALYWYRQSLGQGLEFLIYFQGNSAPDKSGLPSDRFSAERTGGSVSTLTIQRTQQEDSAVYLCATRAGLGNEQFFGPGTRLTVL.

This clone was observed a few times. This chain connects TRBV9 to TRBJ1-1; the D is unclear. Between the trimmed V and J ends, which lost 0 bases and 0 bases, there was a span of 9 bases. Germline CDR1 and CDR2: SGDLS and YYNGEE. This CDR3 is 15 amino acids long. The CDR3 is CASSVGVGVNTEAFF. In DNA, the CDR3 is TGTGCCAGCAGCGTAGGGGTAGGAGTGAACACTGAAGCTTTCTTT.

Comment on this clone: This specimen includes other DNA sequences encoding the same CDR3. CDR3 sequence: CASSLVSEQYF. In DNA, the CDR3 is TGTGCCAGCAGCTTGGTATCCGAGCAGTACTTC. This chain links TRBV5-6 with TRBJ2-7; D not resolved. Germline CDR1 SGHDT, CDR2 YYEEEE. V lost 0 bases and J lost 6, with 4 bases in between. The CDR3 totals 11 residues.

V and J are TRBV18 and TRBJ2-7; D not certain. CDR3 size: 14 residues. V lost 5 bases and J lost 6, with 17 bases in between. CDR1 is KGHSH, CDR2 LQKENI, per germline. The CDR3 spells CASSASVSTGEQYF. For the CDR3, the DNA is TGTGCCAGCTCAGCCTCGGTCTCGACGGGCGAGCAGTACTTC.

The chain recombines TRBV7-2 with TRBJ2-2; D might be TRBD2 (6 bases). This CDR3 comprises 15 residues. V shed 6 bases and J shed 2 bases, with 13 bases lying between them. The germline CDR1 and CDR2 sequences are SGHTA and FQGNSA. CDR3 DNA sequence: TGTGCCAGCAGGTCCGGGACTCCAAACACCGGGGAGCTGTTTTTT. It yields the protein CASRSGTPNTGELFF. The whole variable domain, filled in from reference TRBV7-2 and TRBJ2-2, reads GAGVSQSPSNKVTEKGKDVELRCDPISGHTALYWYRQSLGQGLEFLIYFQGNSAPDKSGLPSDRFSAERTGGSVSTLTIQRTQQEDSAVYLCASRSGTPNTGELFFGEGSRLTVL.

This chain links TRBV27 with TRBJ2-3; 7 nucleotides line up with TRBD1. Germline V gene lookup returns CDR1 MNHEY and CDR2 SMNVEV (reference sequence). Losses at the gene ends were 4 bases for V and 3 bases for J; bases not matched to a gene: 4. This CDR3 spans 14 amino acids. The CDR3 spells CASSSTGWTDTQYF. Here the CDR3 DNA reads TGTGCCAGCAGTTCGACAGGGTGGACAGATACGCAGTATTTT.

This clone was seen a few times. The V gene is TRBV9, the J gene TRBJ1-4; 8 bases match TRBD1. The CDR3 consists of 18 residues. CDR1 is SGDLS and CDR2 is YYNGEE in the germline V gene. The trim removed 0 bases at V and 3 bases at J, leaving 10 bases unmatched. The CDR3 DNA reads TGTGCCAGCAGCGTAGGAAGCAGGGGGCAAAATGCTAATGAAAAACTGTTTTTT. This translates into CASSVGSRGQNANEKLFF.

The J gene is TRBJ2-1, the V gene TRBV27, with 9 bases matching TRBD2. V lost 5 bases to trimming and J lost 5 bases; unmatched junction nucleotides: 7. This CDR3 has 15 amino acids. Germline V CDR1 and CDR2: MNHEY, SMNVEV (reference sequence). The CDR3 DNA is TGTGCCAGCAGTCCCGTAGCGGGAGTGAACAATGAGCAGTTCTTC. Translated: CASSPVAGVNNEQFF.

The chain carries TRBV13 and TRBJ1-1; 8 bases fit TRBD1. With V trimmed by 5 bases and J by 8 bases, 10 bases remained unmatched. The CDR3 spans 14 residues. Germline V lookup: CDR1 PRHDT, CDR2 FYEKMQ (reference sequence). CDR3 region: CASSHTRTGTEAFF. The CDR3, as DNA: TGTGCCAGCAGCCACACCAGGACAGGGACAGAAGCTTTCTTT.